The present entry profiles one TCR beta chain with its context. This clonotype was observed a few times. Its antigen target is currently unknown. Qualities for individual bases were not recorded, and no much larger clone is one base off. Sequencing used an Illumina HiSeq 2500. TCR beta libraries were prepared by quantitative 5'-RACE with molecular barcodes. The paper's data handling went like this. To identify disease-linked TCR variants, a new computational method was used, one built on a probabilistic model of VDJ rearrangement. TCRdb ran its own pipeline on the public reads, namely fastp trimming at Q25 and MiXCR clone calling, and kept in-frame beta chains. Rows are combined by CDR3 protein, so each entry shows the most common genes and DNA. These V and J calls derive from TCRdb rather than the authors' analysis. Across this sample there are roughly 150,000 distinct CDR3 sequences, with 30% to 40% seen only once. The ten largest account for over 5.5% of the sample.

This record belongs to a study of CD8 T cells in ankylosing spondylitis (dated by TCRdb to 2015 to 2018). In terms of the full investigation: The study set out to find disease-linked TCR variants by profiling T cell receptor beta repertoires in ankylosing spondylitis patients and healthy donors. The whole study cohort included 108 healthy donors and some 27 ankylosing spondylitis patients. Peripheral blood was sampled, and synovial fluid was also collected from ankylosing spondylitis patients. Study-wide conclusions, independent of this receptor: According to the report, matched synovial fluid samples from ankylosing spondylitis patients were significantly enriched for the disease-linked clones. The disease-linked clones showed a CD8+ phenotype and occurred at relatively low frequencies in peripheral blood. A TCR beta motif made up of several highly homologous amino acid variants appeared to be characteristic of blood from ankylosing spondylitis patients. Some motif variants were previously reported in synovial fluid and blood of reactive arthritis patients, suggesting common disease-initiation mechanisms.

Synovial fluid samples were paired with blood samples taken from the same ankylosing spondylitis patients. This TCR derives from a male donor with ankylosing spondylitis. The sample was synovial fluid, either unsorted or a sorted T cell fraction (not recorded which).

The DNA is as follows: TGCGCCAGCAGCTCGCCAGCGGGGGGGAGAAGTAATGAAAAACTGTTTTTT. This gives the protein CASSSPAGGRSNEKLFF. This chain joins TRBV5-1 to TRBJ1-4; the best D guess is TRBD1, with 5 bases matching. The CDR3 covers 17 residues, taking in both the cysteine and the phenylalanine. CDR3 DNA is the only sequence kept; it has 51 bases, read in frame from the first base. V loses 3 bases, J loses 4 bases, and the germline ends lie 19 bases apart. CDR1 and CDR2, per the germline V gene, are SGHRS and YFSETQ.